The 22 T cell receptor beta chains below were found in one sample sequenced in a study of blood T cell repertoires in COVID-19. Method: immunoSEQ multiplex PCR; TCRdb's copy keeps in-frame clones and lacks some. The sample comprises tens of thousands of clones, 78% of which are singletons, and roughly a sixth rests with the top ten. What was sequenced was peripheral blood. The receptors originated from a man between 65 and 79 years old with acute or convalescent COVID-19.

V and J are TRBV3-1 (or the pseudogene TRBV3-2) and TRBJ2-7; TRBD1 aligns across 11 bases. CDR1 and CDR2 from the germline V gene are LGHDT and YNNKEL (reference sequence). The junction had 2 bases not matched to a gene; V was cut back by 4 bases and J by 6 bases. This CDR3 spans 13 amino acids. The CDR3 DNA follows: TGTGCCAGCAGCCGGGACAGGGGGTTCGAGCAGTACTTC. Its translation is CASSRDRGFEQYF.

The chain employs TRBV28 and TRBJ1-5, with TRBD1 as a possible D gene (6 bases). The germline V and J ends were trimmed by 3 bases and 4 bases, with 10 bases remaining between them. This CDR3 comprises 14 residues. Germline V CDR1 and CDR2: MDHEN, SYDVKM. As DNA, the CDR3 is TGTGCCAGCAGTTTGGACAGAAGAAATCAGCCCCAGCATTTT. It is translated as CASSLDRRNQPQHF.

The rearrangement uses TRBV5-5 and TRBJ1-1; 7 bases agree with TRBD1. This CDR3 contains 16 residues. The V segment lost 4 bases and the J segment 3 bases; nucleotides outside the gene matches: 12. Looked up from germline, CDR1 is SGHKS and CDR2 is YYEKEE (reference sequence). The CDR3 DNA reads TGTGCCAGCAGCCCAAGACAGGGTTGGGAGGACACTGAAGCTTTCTTT. Its protein is CASSPRQGWEDTEAFF.

The chain carries TRBV24-1 and TRBJ1-5; the D is unclear. This CDR3 spans 15 amino acids. The V end lost 2 bases, the J end lost 1 base, and 8 bases lay between the germline ends. Germline CDR1 is KGHDR and CDR2 is SFDVKD. The CDR3 bases are TGTGCCACCAGTGATTCGAACACCAGCAATCAGCCCCAGCATTTT. It is translated as CATSDSNTSNQPQHF.

This chain joins TRBV4-2 and TRBJ1-5; TRBD1 matches at 9 bases. This CDR3 region has 15 residues. V was clipped by 1 base and J by 7 bases; unmatched bases: 5. Per the germline V gene, CDR1 is LGHNA and CDR2 is YNFKEQ. The CDR3 DNA follows: TGTGCCAGCAGCCAAGGGGACAGGGAAAACCAGCCCCAGCATTTT. Translated: CASSQGDRENQPQHF.

V and J are TRBV10-2 and TRBJ2-1, with 8 bases fitting TRBD2. The CDR3 covers 15 residues. Germline V gives CDR1 WSHSY, CDR2 SAAADI. The junction had 7 bases not matched to a gene; V was cut back by 6 bases and J by 3 bases. CDR3 sequence (DNA): TGCGCCAGCAGGCTTAGCGGGGAGTACTACAATGAGCAGTTCTTC. It codes for CASRLSGEYYNEQFF.

This clone appeared once. The chain carries TRBV30 and TRBJ1-1; D gene ambiguous. V was pared by 1 base and J by 0 bases, with 18 bases between. Per germline, CDR1 GTSNPN and CDR2 SVGIG (reference sequence). The CDR3 spans 17 residues. The chain's CDR3 is CAWSGGQITLVNTEAFF. The CDR3 DNA follows: TGTGCCTGGAGTGGTGGGCAGATTACTCTCGTGAACACTGAAGCTTTCTTT.

This clone was seen a few times. J is TRBJ2-7 and V is TRBV7-2, with TRBD1 matching over 8 bases. CDR1 is SGHTA, CDR2 FQGNSA, per germline. V dropped 5 bases and J dropped 4; count of bases not matched to a gene: 10. The CDR3 is made up of 15 amino acids. DNA of the CDR3: TGTGCCAGCAGCCAAGGACAGGGCCCGATGTACGAGCAGTACTTC. It translates to CASSQGQGPMYEQYF.

V and J are TRBV5-6 and TRBJ2-5; 11 nucleotides agree with TRBD2. J lost 1 base, V lost 3 bases, and 5 bases had no gene match. CDR1 and CDR2 (germline): SGHDT, YYEEEE. The CDR3 is 16 amino acids. CDR3 amino acids: CASSYRLAGSQETQYF. In DNA form, the CDR3 reads TGTGCCAGCAGCTACAGACTAGCGGGATCCCAAGAGACCCAGTACTTC. Supplemented by reference TRBV5-6 and TRBJ2-5, the full variable domain reads DAGVTQSPTHLIKTRGQQVTLRCSPKSGHDTVSWYQQALGQGPQFIFQYYEEEERQRGNFPDRFSGHQFPNYSSELNVNALLLGDSALYLCASSYRLAGSQETQYFGPGTRLLVL.

The V gene is TRBV7-9, the J gene TRBJ2-1; weak D call: TRBD2 (6 bases). The V end lost 3 bases, the J end lost 6 bases, and 15 bases lay between the germline ends. Germline-derived CDR1 and CDR2 are SEHNR and FQNEAQ (reference sequence). The CDR3 totals 15 residues. The CDR3 protein is CASSFGRNYGNEQFF. The CDR3, as DNA: TGTGCCAGCAGCTTCGGGAGAAATTACGGCAATGAGCAGTTCTTC.

V and J are TRBV28 and TRBJ2-3, with D possibly TRBD1 on 5 matching bases. Trimming removed 8 bases at V and 1 base at J, with 19 bases between. CDR1 and CDR2 (germline): MDHEN, SYDVKM. The length of the CDR3 is 16 residues. The CDR3 DNA is TGTGCCAGCTCCAATGGGGCAGCTTTGGGCACAGATACGCAGTATTTT. It is translated as CASSNGAALGTDTQYF. The variable domain in full, completed from reference TRBV28 and TRBJ2-3, reads DVKVTQSSRYLVKRTGEKVFLECVQDMDHENMFWYRQDPGLGLRLIYFSYDVKMKEKGDIPEGYSVSREKKERFSLILESASTNQTSMYLCASSNGAALGTDTQYFGPGTRLTVL.

V usage is TRBV18 and J usage is TRBJ1-4; maybe TRBD1 (5 bases). Trimming removed 3 bases from V and 0 bases from J, with 23 bases in between. The CDR3 runs to 20 residues. Germline loops: CDR1 KGHSH, CDR2 LQKENI. The CDR3 DNA is TGTGCCAGCTCACCGGGACTTAAAAGTTCAGCCCCAGCAACTAATGAAAAACTGTTTTTT. This sequence encodes CASSPGLKSSAPATNEKLFF.

The V call is TRBV2, the J call TRBJ2-4, with D unresolved. This CDR3 is 15 amino acids long. Germline loops: CDR1 SNHLY, CDR2 FYNNEI. Trimming cost V 3 bases and J 4 bases, with 13 bases left between them. CDR3 protein: CASSDQYPPKNIQYF. The CDR3 region has the DNA TGTGCCAGCAGTGATCAGTATCCCCCAAAAAACATTCAGTACTTC.

The rearrangement uses TRBV10-1 and TRBJ2-7; tentative D call: TRBD2 (5 bases). Trimming left V 1 base short and J 6 bases short, with 16 bases between. The CDR3 sequence is 15 residues long. Germline V lookup: CDR1 WNHNN, CDR2 SYGVQD (reference sequence). CDR3 residues: CASSEWTVGSGEQYF. The CDR3, as DNA: TGCGCCAGCAGTGAGTGGACTGTGGGGTCGGGCGAGCAGTACTTC.

Here the CDR3 reads CASSIFQGYEQYF. The CDR3 bases are TGTGCCAGTAGTATTTTCCAGGGCTACGAGCAGTACTTC. This chain uses TRBV19 with TRBJ2-7, with D perhaps TRBD1 (5 bases). The ends were cut back, 3 bases at V and 3 bases at J, with 9 bases in the middle. This CDR3 is 13 amino acids long. Germline values: CDR1 LNHDA, CDR2 SQIVND (reference sequence).

The chain is built from TRBV6-5 and TRBJ2-2, with 7 bases aligning to TRBD1. Germline V CDR1 and CDR2: MNHEY, SVGAGI. With V trimmed by 7 bases and J by 1 base, 3 bases remained unmatched. The length of the CDR3 is 14 residues. The CDR3 DNA reads as TGTGCCAGCAATCGACAGGGGAACACCGGGGAGCTGTTTTTT. Its protein is CASNRQGNTGELFF.

CDR3 region: CASSKDRNSYEQYF. CDR3 in DNA: TGTGCCAGCAGTAAGGACAGGAACTCCTACGAGCAGTACTTC. The chain employs TRBV6-5 and TRBJ2-7; TRBD1 matches 7 bases. Per germline, CDR1 MNHEY and CDR2 SVGAGI. CDR3 size: 14 residues. The trim removed 5 bases at V and 0 bases at J, leaving 4 bases unmatched.

The rearrangement links TRBV4-1 to TRBJ2-7, with D maybe TRBD1 (6 bases). The germline V gene has CDR1 MGHRA and CDR2 YSYEKL. Trimming took off 3 bases at V and 4 bases at J, with 16 bases between the two ends. The CDR3 is 15 amino acids. The CDR3 DNA reads TGCGCCAGCAGCCAGACGGTAACAGGGTCATACGAGCAGTACTTC. Translating gives CASSQTVTGSYEQYF.

V and J are TRBV3-1 (or the pseudogene TRBV3-2) and TRBJ2-2; D ambiguous. CDR1 is LGHDT, CDR2 YNNKEL, per germline (reference sequence). The CDR3 length is 14 residues. Trimming took off 4 bases at V and 4 bases at J, with 10 bases between the two ends. The chain's CDR3 is CASSLRGSTGELFF. CDR3 coding DNA: TGTGCCAGCAGCCTAAGAGGTAGCACCGGGGAGCTGTTTTTT.

V is TRBV15 and J is TRBJ2-7; TRBD1 matches 11 bases. Germline CDR1 LNHNV, CDR2 YYDKDF (reference sequence). This CDR3 spans 17 amino acids. Germline trimming cut 0 bases from V and 7 bases from J; bases unmatched to any gene: 11. CDR3 loop: CATSRDKAGTGGREQYF. The CDR3 DNA reads as TGTGCCACCAGCAGAGATAAGGCCGGGACAGGGGGTAGGGAGCAGTACTTC.

The chain employs TRBV6-2 or TRBV6-3 and TRBJ1-1, with TRBD1 identical over 8 bases. This CDR3 is built from 15 residues. Losses at the gene ends were 6 bases for V and 1 base for J; bases not matched to a gene: 7. CDR1 MNHEY and CDR2 SVGEGT come from the germline V gene. The CDR3 sequence: CASSLSRGRNTEAFF. DNA of the CDR3: TGTGCCAGCAGCCTTTCCAGGGGGCGGAACACTGAAGCTTTCTTT.

The CDR3 protein is CASSSGRQETQYF. The CDR3, as DNA: TGTGCCAGCAGCTCCGGGAGACAAGAGACCCAGTACTTC. The rearrangement links TRBV9 to TRBJ2-5; possible D gene TRBD2, 6 bases. CDR1 and CDR2 (germline): SGDLS, YYNGEE. V was pared by 4 bases and J by 2 bases, with 9 bases between. The CDR3 covers 13 residues.